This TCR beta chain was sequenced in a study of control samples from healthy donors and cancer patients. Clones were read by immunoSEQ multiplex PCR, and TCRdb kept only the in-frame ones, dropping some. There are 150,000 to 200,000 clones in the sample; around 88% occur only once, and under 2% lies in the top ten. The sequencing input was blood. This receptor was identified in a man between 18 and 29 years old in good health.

CDR3 in amino acids: CASSMRMRLGEKLFF. CDR3 in DNA: TGTGCCAGTAGTATGAGGATGCGTTTGGGTGAAAAACTGTTTTTT. This chain links TRBV19 with TRBJ1-4, with D unclear. CDR1 is LNHDA and CDR2 is SQIVND in the germline V gene (reference sequence). Trimming shortened V by 3 bases and J by 7 bases, and 15 bases separated the two germline ends. CDR3 length equals 15 residues.